The T cell receptor (beta chain) described here comes from a study of cytomegalovirus exposure and HLA in healthy donors. Study context: T cells numbering around 190 million yielded 90 million to 140 million unique TCR beta sequences in an earlier analysis. Approximately 77 million unique TCRs from HLA-typed donors were held in an early release of data. Whole-study findings and limits: It was around 160 TCR beta chains that were listed as cytomegalovirus-associated. Reported results showed that the classifier diagnosed cytomegalovirus status with high specificity and sensitivity.

With 60 Vbeta and 13 Jbeta primers, the PCR was carried out. Produced via immunoSEQ multiplex PCR; TCRdb's table is partial and in-frame only. The table shows about 160,000 clones, with about 65% occurring only once. Per the germline V gene, CDR1 is SGHTS and CDR2 is YDEGEE. J gave up 7 bases and V 4 bases, and 4 bases lay outside the gene matches. This CDR3 is 12 amino acids long. As for this clone: Its specificity is not known.

This chain joins TRBV5-8 and TRBJ2-7; TRBD1 agrees at 8 bases. The sequence was obtained from a man in his forties in good health and CMV-seropositive. The sequencing sample was made of PBMCs. CDR3 bases: TGTGCCAGCAGCCGGACAGGGTATGAGCAGTACTTC. Its protein is CASSRTGYEQYF.